The rows below give T cell receptor beta chains drawn from one sample of a study of OX40 agonist ivuxolimab in advanced cancers. The table came from immunoSEQ multiplex PCR; TCRdb's copy has only in-frame clones and leaves some out. The sample records about 41,000 clones, about 90% being singletons. Source: CD4+ or CD8+ T cells sorted from blood, taken in a trial of the OX40 agonist ivuxolimab. All receptors come from an adult with an advanced solid tumor such as melanoma, head and neck, liver or kidney cancer. CDR3s include the opening cysteine and the closing phenylalanine or tryptophan. D genes are given only for firm matches. Clone size appears in some rows only: once, few, many, or a class for an expanded clone.

D | size | J | V | CDR3 | DNA
- | - | TRBJ2-1 | TRBV29-1 | CSVGLDLYNEQFF | TGCAGCGTTGGACTAGACCTCTACAATGAGCAGTTCTTC
- | - | TRBJ2-7 | TRBV28 | CASSFQGSYEQYF | TGTGCCAGCAGTTTCCAGGGGTCCTACGAGCAGTACTTC
TRBD1 | few | TRBJ1-2 | TRBV28 | CASSTTGDGYTF | TGTGCCAGCAGTACCACAGGGGATGGCTACACCTTC
TRBD1 | - | TRBJ1-2 | TRBV18 | CASSHTQGALNYGYTF | TGTGCCAGCTCACACACGCAGGGGGCCCTCAACTATGGCTACACCTTC
- | - | TRBJ2-6 | TRBV10-3 | CAISGQGTGANVLTF | TGTGCCATCAGTGGTCAGGGGACTGGGGCCAACGTCCTGACTTTC
- | - | TRBJ2-7 | TRBV27 | CASGHSTARQYF | TGTGCCAGCGGGCATTCGACGGCCCGGCAGTACTTC
TRBD1 | - | TRBJ1-2 | TRBV6-5 | CASSDRGSGYTF | TGTGCCAGCAGCGACAGGGGGAGCGGCTACACCTTC
- | - | TRBJ2-3 | TRBV21-1 | CASLGLNGADTQYF | TGTGCCAGCCTGGGACTAAATGGCGCAGATACGCAGTATTTT
TRBD1 | - | TRBJ1-4 | TRBV5-4 | CASSWDRAPEKLFF | TGTGCCAGCAGCTGGGACAGGGCGCCTGAAAAACTGTTTTTT
- | - | TRBJ2-1 | TRBV5-6 | CASSLGEVQFF | TGTGCCAGCAGCTTAGGCGAGGTACAGTTCTTC
TRBD1 | - | TRBJ2-7 | TRBV10-3 | CAISEDLGQRISYEQYF | TGTGCCATCAGTGAGGATTTGGGACAGCGAATCTCCTACGAGCAGTACTTC
- | - | TRBJ1-1 | TRBV7-2 | CASSLVPGQRFYTEAFF | TGTGCCAGCAGCTTAGTACCCGGACAGCGCTTTTACACTGAAGCTTTCTTT
- | - | TRBJ1-1 | TRBV30 | CAWRVGTEAFF | TGTGCCTGGAGGGTTGGAACTGAAGCTTTCTTT
- | - | TRBJ1-3 | TRBV2 | CASSPGSSGNTIYF | TGTGCCAGCAGCCCCGGCAGTTCTGGAAACACCATATATTTT
TRBD2 | - | TRBJ2-1 | TRBV7-3 | CASSLILAGVNEQFF | TGTGCCAGCAGCTTAATACTAGCGGGGGTCAATGAGCAGTTCTTC
TRBD1 | - | TRBJ1-2 | TRBV28 | CASSLSATGGVGYGYTF | TGTGCCAGCAGTTTATCTGCGACAGGGGGCGTAGGCTATGGCTACACCTTC
- | - | TRBJ2-5 | TRBV14 | CASSRSSRPQETQYF | TGTGCCAGCAGCCGCTCTTCCCGGCCCCAAGAGACCCAGTACTTC
- | - | TRBJ2-3 | TRBV27 | CASSLAGGGTDTQYF | TGTGCCAGCAGTCTTGCCGGTGGGGGCACAGATACGCAGTATTTT
TRBD1 | once | TRBJ1-2 | TRBV14 | CASSQVTGAVGGYTF | TGTGCCAGCAGCCAAGTGACAGGGGCAGTGGGTGGCTACACCTTC
TRBD2 | once | TRBJ2-2 | TRBV5-1 | CASSMGGSRTGELFF | TGCGCCAGCAGCATGGGGGGGAGTAGAACCGGGGAGCTGTTTTTT
- | - | TRBJ2-3 | TRBV11-3 | CASSLDRSTDTQYF | TGTGCCAGCAGCTTGGACAGAAGCACAGATACGCAGTATTTT
- | - | TRBJ2-3 | TRBV19 | CASSMFRQSETDTQYF | TGTGCCAGTAGTATGTTTCGACAGTCGGAAACAGATACGCAGTATTTT
- | - | TRBJ2-2 | TRBV6-1 | CASSPGRTPGELFF | TGTGCCAGCAGCCCGGGACGAACACCCGGGGAGCTGTTTTTT
- | - | TRBJ2-1 | TRBV11-1 | CASSLTSSNEQFF | TGTGCCAGCAGCTTAACTAGCAGCAATGAGCAGTTCTTC
- | - | TRBJ2-7 | TRBV6-5 | CASRPQGRSYEQYF | TGTGCCAGCAGACCGCAGGGGAGGAGTTACGAGCAGTACTTC
- | - | TRBJ2-7 | TRBV28 | CASNEGIAYEQYF | TGTGCCAGCAACGAGGGGATTGCCTACGAGCAGTACTTC
- | - | TRBJ1-5 | TRBV12-5 | CASGSQAVGNQPQHF | TGTGCTAGTGGGTCTCAGGCTGTAGGCAATCAGCCCCAGCATTTT
TRBD1 | - | TRBJ1-1 | TRBV15 | CATSRDNRGGLLTEAFF | TGTGCCACCAGCAGAGATAACCGAGGGGGCTTGTTAACTGAAGCTTTCTTT
- | - | TRBJ2-3 | TRBV5-6 | CASSLFRDHTDTQYF | TGTGCCAGCAGTCTCTTCCGGGACCACACAGATACGCAGTATTTT
TRBD2 | - | TRBJ2-7 | TRBV11-3 | CASSNSGRPYEQYF | TGTGCCAGCAGTAATAGCGGGCGGCCCTACGAGCAGTACTTC
- | few | TRBJ2-7 | TRBV2 | CASSQPDRFGQYF | TGTGCCAGCAGTCAGCCAGACAGGTTCGGGCAGTACTTC
- | - | TRBJ2-3 | TRBV10-1 | CASSEPAGDTQYF | TGCGCCAGCAGTGAACCAGCGGGAGATACGCAGTATTTT
- | - | TRBJ2-7 | TRBV11-3 | CASSLVSESYEQYF | TGTGCCAGCAGCCTCGTGTCCGAGTCCTACGAGCAGTACTTC
- | - | TRBJ2-2 | TRBV6-1 | CASSYRGELFF | TGTGCCAGCAGTTACCGCGGGGAGCTGTTTTTT
TRBD2 | - | TRBJ2-3 | TRBV10-3 | CASRTSGNTDTQYF | TGTGCCAGTAGGACTAGCGGGAATACAGATACGCAGTATTTT